This is a list of T cell receptor beta chains from one sample in a study of blood T cell repertoires in COVID-19. Data came from immunoSEQ multiplex PCR; TCRdb stores just in-frame clones and leaves some out. The data contain 42,000 or so clones, over 75% of them singletons. The sequenced sample consisted of peripheral blood. These receptors all stem from a middle-aged man with active or convalescent COVID-19. Each CDR3 is given with its conserved first and last residue. D genes are given only for firm matches. Clone sizes are given selectively: once, few, many, or a class where the clone is expanded.

v_call	j_call	d_call	clone_size	cdr3_nt	cdr3_aa
TRBV2	TRBJ1-2	.	.	TGTGCCAGCAGGGGACACCTAGCTAACTATGGCTACACCTTC	CASRGHLANYGYTF
TRBV24-1	TRBJ2-2	.	.	TGTGCCACCACTCCTTTGCCAGGGGACGCCGGGGAGCTGTTTTTT	CATTPLPGDAGELFF
TRBV29-1	TRBJ1-6	TRBD1	.	TGCAGCGTTGCCCGGGACAGTAATTCACCCCTCCACTTT	CSVARDSNSPLHF
TRBV27	TRBJ1-2	.	.	TGTGCCAGCAGTTTTCGCAGGGAGGCCGGGGGCTACACCTTC	CASSFRREAGGYTF
TRBV19	TRBJ2-7	.	.	TGTGCCAGTAGTGCGGGGACCGCATCCTACGAGCAGTACTTC	CASSAGTASYEQYF
TRBV5-1	TRBJ1-3	TRBD1	few	TGCGCCAGCAGCCCCCGACAGGGAAACCCCCGAGGTAACACCATATATTTT	CASSPRQGNPRGNTIYF
TRBV6-6	TRBJ1-5	TRBD1	.	TGTGCCAGCAGCTGGGGACAGGGGGTTCAGCCCCAGCATTTT	CASSWGQGVQPQHF
TRBV21-1	TRBJ2-2	.	.	TGTGCCAGCAGCTCGGGGGGTGCCTTGAACACCGGGGAGCTGTTTTTT	CASSSGGALNTGELFF
TRBV29-1	TRBJ2-3	.	.	TGCAGCGTTCAATTCAGCACAGATACGCAGTATTTT	CSVQFSTDTQYF
TRBV5-4	TRBJ1-4	.	.	TGTGCCAGCAGCCGGGGGGAGCCCGCTAATGAAAAACTGTTTTTT	CASSRGEPANEKLFF
TRBV5-1	TRBJ2-1	TRBD1	.	TGCGCCAGCAGACGGGGACAGGGGGAAGTGAATGAGCAGTTCTTC	CASRRGQGEVNEQFF
TRBV4-3	TRBJ1-6	TRBD1	.	TGCGCCAGCAGCCAGAACCCAGGGGGCGGAAGTCCTAATTCACCCCTCCACTTT	CASSQNPGGGSPNSPLHF